The 28 T cell receptor beta chains given below trace back to one sample, sequenced in a study of control samples from healthy donors and cancer patients. The assay was immunoSEQ multiplex PCR, and TCRdb's table has in-frame clones only and misses some. This sample has 60,000 to 80,000 clones, with roughly 84% found just once. Sequenced: blood. The receptor set was obtained from a woman in her 50s in good health.

This rearrangement joins TRBV7-9 to TRBJ1-5; D not resolved. The CDR3 has 13 residues. The germline V and J ends were trimmed by 3 bases and 0 bases, with 3 bases remaining between them. Germline values: CDR1 SEHNR, CDR2 FQNEAQ (reference sequence). CDR3: CASSFNSNQPQHF. Here the CDR3 DNA reads TGTGCCAGCAGCTTCAATAGCAATCAGCCCCAGCATTTT.

The V gene is TRBV5-6, the J gene TRBJ2-1, with a weak D call TRBD1 (5 bases). V dropped 1 base and J dropped 0 bases, with 17 bases sitting between them. Germline assignment: CDR1 SGHDT and CDR2 YYEEEE. The CDR3 spans 18 residues. CDR3: CASSLRVGATTSYNEQFF. The CDR3 region has the DNA TGTGCCAGCAGCTTGAGAGTAGGGGCAACAACCTCCTACAATGAGCAGTTCTTC.

V usage is TRBV5-1 and J usage is TRBJ2-7; 8 positions agree with TRBD2. The CDR3 covers 15 residues. The germline V gene encodes CDR1 SGHRS and CDR2 YFSETQ. Trimming at V came to 0 bases and at J to 3 bases, leaving 5 bases not matched to a gene. The CDR3 coding sequence is TGCGCCAGCAGCTTGGACCCTAGCGGGTACTACGAGCAGTACTTC. This codes for CASSLDPSGYYEQYF.

The chain uses TRBV28 and TRBJ2-1; TRBD2 is a possible D gene (5 bases). This CDR3 region has 12 residues. CDR1 MDHEN and CDR2 SYDVKM come from the germline V gene. Between the trimmed V and J ends, which lost 7 bases and 8 bases, there was a span of 12 bases. CDR3 amino acids: CASNSREDEQFF. CDR3 sequence (DNA): TGTGCCAGCAATTCACGGGAAGATGAGCAGTTCTTC.

The chain is built from TRBV5-1 and TRBJ2-5, with D unresolved. V lost 0 bases and J 5 bases, leaving 11 bases between the germline ends. CDR3 size: 14 residues. Germline-derived CDR1 and CDR2 are SGHRS and YFSETQ. The CDR3 reads CASSLAPGPETQYF. The CDR3 DNA is TGCGCCAGCAGCTTGGCCCCAGGACCCGAGACCCAGTACTTC.

The genes are TRBV6-6 and TRBJ2-3; D gene unclear. Trimming left V 2 bases short and J 2 bases short, with 5 bases between. This CDR3 has 13 residues. Germline CDR1 MNHNY, CDR2 SVGAGI (reference sequence). CDR3 bases: TGTGCCAGCAGTTACCCCTCCACAGATACGCAGTATTTT. This encodes CASSYPSTDTQYF.

This chain joins TRBV28 and TRBJ1-2, with 7 bases matching TRBD1. The CDR3 sequence is 15 residues long. After removal of 6 bases from V and 4 bases from J, the junction contained 11 bases not matched to a gene. Germline loops: CDR1 MDHEN, CDR2 SYDVKM. The CDR3 coding sequence is TGTGCCAGCAGGTATGGGACAGCTTATTCCTATGGCTACACCTTC. Its protein product is CASRYGTAYSYGYTF.

This chain connects TRBV5-4 to TRBJ2-6; TRBD2 might be the D (5 bases). The V end lost 0 bases, the J end lost 3 bases, and 7 bases lay between the germline ends. The CDR3 length is 15 residues. Germline CDR1 and CDR2: SGHNT and YYREEE (reference sequence). CDR3 in amino acids: CASSLDGGGANVLTF. For the CDR3, the DNA is TGTGCCAGCAGCTTGGATGGAGGTGGGGCCAACGTCCTGACTTTC.

The chain is built from TRBV3-1 (or the pseudogene TRBV3-2) and TRBJ1-5, with no clear D. The CDR3 is 15 residues long. CDR1 is LGHDT and CDR2 is YNNKEL in the germline V gene (reference sequence). V was cut by 1 base and J by 2 bases, with 9 bases left in between. The CDR3 DNA follows: TGTGCCAGCAGCCAAGGGTCAGGAGGCAATCAGCCCCAGCATTTT. This sequence encodes CASSQGSGGNQPQHF.

The rearrangement uses TRBV7-2 and TRBJ2-5, with TRBD1 identical over 7 bases. V dropped 5 bases and J dropped 5; count of bases not matched to a gene: 17. Germline V gene lookup returns CDR1 SGHTA and CDR2 FQGNSA. This CDR3 region has 17 residues. CDR3 protein: CASSHSDIQGLGETQYF. CDR3 nucleotide sequence: TGTGCCAGCAGCCACTCGGACATACAGGGGTTGGGGGAGACCCAGTACTTC. Complete variable domain (other parts from reference TRBV7-2 and TRBJ2-5): GAGVSQSPSNKVTEKGKDVELRCDPISGHTALYWYRQSLGQGLEFLIYFQGNSAPDKSGLPSDRFSAERTGGSVSTLTIQRTQQEDSAVYLCASSHSDIQGLGETQYFGPGTRLLVL.

CDR3 DNA: TGTGCCAGCAGTTCTCAGGGGGTAGGGCAGCCCCAGCATTTT. It codes for CASSSQGVGQPQHF. The chain has TRBV3-1 (or the pseudogene TRBV3-2) and TRBJ1-5, with TRBD1 matching over 7 bases. J was trimmed by 7 bases and V by 6 bases; bases with no gene match: 9. Looked up from germline, CDR1 is LGHDT and CDR2 is YNNKEL (reference sequence). CDR3 size: 14 residues.

This sequence joins TRBV4-1 and TRBJ1-2; weak D call: TRBD1 (5 bases). This CDR3 spans 14 amino acids. CDR1 is MGHRA, CDR2 YSYEKL, per germline. V was cut by 1 base and J by 8 bases, with 14 bases left in between. CDR3 coding DNA: TGCGCCAGCAGCCAAGTAGGGGCTAGGAGGGGCTACACCTTC. As protein: CASSQVGARRGYTF.

The chain has TRBV29-1 and TRBJ1-2; tentative D call: TRBD1 (6 bases). Trimming left V 6 bases short and J 4 bases short, with 15 bases between. The CDR3 runs 13 residues. Germline CDR1 reads SQVTM; CDR2 reads ANQGSEA. The CDR3 is CSVEGQTSYGYTF. The DNA of the CDR3 is TGCAGCGTAGAGGGACAAACGTCCTATGGCTACACCTTC. The full variable domain, in which reference TRBV29-1 and TRBJ1-2 provide the parts outside the CDR3, is SAVISQKPSRDICQRGTSLTIQCQVDSQVTMMFWYRQQPGQSLTLIATANQGSEATYESGFVIDKFPISRPNLTFSTLTVSNMSPEDSSIYLCSVEGQTSYGYTFGSGTRLTVV.

The chain joins TRBV5-1 to TRBJ2-3; 7 positions agree with TRBD1. The CDR3 is 14 amino acids. V shed 2 bases and J 4 bases; nucleotides not matched to a gene: 4. Germline loops: CDR1 SGHRS, CDR2 YFSETQ. CDR3: CASSFQGVPDTQYF. The CDR3 nucleotides are TGCGCCAGCAGCTTCCAGGGGGTCCCAGATACGCAGTATTTT. The full variable domain, in which reference TRBV5-1 and TRBJ2-3 provide the parts outside the CDR3, is KAGVTQTPRYLIKTRGQQVTLSCSPISGHRSVSWYQQTPGQGLQFLFEYFSETQRNKGNFPGRFSGRQFSNSRSEMNVSTLELGDSALYLCASSFQGVPDTQYFGPGTRLTVL.

V and J are TRBV11-3 and TRBJ2-1; no clear D gene. The CDR3 is made up of 13 amino acids. Trimming cost V 5 bases and J 9 bases, with 14 bases left between them. CDR1 is SGHNT and CDR2 is YENEEA in the germline V gene. CDR3 protein: CASSLSSVSEQFF. DNA for the CDR3: TGTGCCAGCAGCCTCTCCAGCGTTAGTGAGCAGTTCTTC.

With regard to this clone: The germline gene is not matched at one end of the junction; a read error may be the cause. Other DNA sequences in the same sample also yield this CDR3. J is TRBJ1-2 and V is TRBV29-1, with D hard to call. Germline CDR1 SQVTM, CDR2 ANQGSEA. The CDR3 runs to 12 residues. The CDR3 here is CSVVDGNYGYTF. The CDR3 nucleotides read TGCAGCGTGGTAGACGGTAACTATGGCTATACCTTC.

By its share, this clone is medium-sized. V usage is TRBV11-2 and J usage is TRBJ2-7; possibly TRBD2 for D (5 bases). V was cut by 5 bases and J by 4 bases, with 12 bases left in between. Germline assignment: CDR1 SGHAT and CDR2 FQNNGV. This CDR3 comprises 13 residues. This CDR3 reads CASSPLRRYEQYF. In nucleotides, the CDR3 is TGTGCCAGCAGCCCCCTACGGAGGTACGAGCAGTACTTC.

The CDR3: CAWSVGPTEAFF. The CDR3, as DNA: TGTGCCTGGAGTGTAGGTCCGACTGAAGCTTTCTTT. The gene calls are TRBV30 and TRBJ1-1; D call uncertain. Germline CDR1 is GTSNPN and CDR2 is SVGIG (reference sequence). V lost 0 bases and J 5 bases, leaving 7 bases between the germline ends. The CDR3 is 12 amino acids.

This chain links TRBV6-5 with TRBJ2-1; 8 nucleotides align to TRBD2. CDR1 is MNHEY, CDR2 SVGAGI, per germline. This CDR3 comprises 14 residues. V trimming: 0 bases; J trimming: 13 bases; junction bases outside the gene matches: 8. This CDR3 reads CASSYSFSGKDQFF. The CDR3 bases are TGTGCCAGCAGTTACTCGTTTAGCGGGAAGGATCAGTTCTTC.

The count of this clone is one. The rearrangement links TRBV2 to TRBJ1-2, with unresolved D. Germline V gives CDR1 SNHLY, CDR2 FYNNEI. V was shortened by 8 bases and J by 5 bases, with 9 bases between the two germline ends. The CDR3 length is 11 residues. DNA for the CDR3: TGTGCCAGCGAAAGGGAGTATGGCTACACCTTC. This encodes CASEREYGYTF. Full variable domain (rest looked up from reference TRBV2 and TRBJ1-2): EPEVTQTPSHQVTQMGQEVILRCVPISNHLYFYWYRQILGQKVEFLVSFYNNEISEKSEIFDDQFSVERPDGSNFTLKIRSTKLEDSAMYFCASEREYGYTFGSGTRLTVV.

The J gene is TRBJ2-2, the V gene TRBV28; D gene uncertain. Germline assignment: CDR1 MDHEN and CDR2 SYDVKM. V was pared by 3 bases and J by 0 bases, with 8 bases between. CDR3 length: 15 amino acids. The CDR3 region has the DNA TGTGCCAGCAGTTTTAGTCCACCGAACACCGGGGAGCTGTTTTTT. Translating gives CASSFSPPNTGELFF.

The J gene is TRBJ2-4, the V gene TRBV6-1, with 13 bases that match TRBD2. CDR3 length equals 21 residues. With 0 bases clipped from V and 0 bases from J, the junction kept 11 bases outside the gene matches. Germline-derived CDR1 and CDR2 are MNHNS and SASEGT. CDR3 amino acids: CASSEAGPGTSGKLAKNIQYF. In DNA form, the CDR3 reads TGTGCCAGCAGTGAAGCGGGTCCCGGGACTAGCGGGAAGCTAGCCAAAAACATTCAGTACTTC.

This clone was counted once. V usage is TRBV6-4 and J usage is TRBJ2-2, with TRBD2 as a possible D gene (7 bases). The V end was cut by 4 bases, the J end by 4 bases, with 13 bases between. The CDR3 has 15 amino acids. The germline V gene has CDR1 MRHNA and CDR2 SNTAGT. The DNA for the CDR3 is TGTGCCAGCAGTGTTGGGGGGGCCACCACCGGGGAGCTGTTTTTT. Translated, it gives CASSVGGATTGELFF.

The chain uses TRBV28 and TRBJ2-7; 9 nucleotides match TRBD1. CDR1 is MDHEN and CDR2 is SYDVKM in the germline V gene. Germline trimming cut 4 bases from V and 5 bases from J; bases unmatched to any gene: 18. The CDR3 sequence is 18 residues long. The CDR3: CASSSLLKARTGDNEQYF. The CDR3 DNA reads as TGTGCCAGCAGTTCCTTGCTTAAGGCTAGGACAGGGGACAACGAGCAGTACTTC.

The chain recombines TRBV7-9 with TRBJ2-5; D is perhaps TRBD2 (6 bases). This CDR3 has 13 amino acids. Trimming stripped 4 bases from V and 2 bases from J, with 8 bases between. The germline gives CDR1 SEHNR, CDR2 FQNEAQ (reference sequence). In DNA, the CDR3 is TGTGCCAGCAGCTGGGACTTTCAAGAGACCCAGTACTTC. Translation gives CASSWDFQETQYF.

The rearrangement joins TRBV2 to TRBJ1-1, with D perhaps TRBD1 (6 bases). The CDR3 has 14 amino acids. V was cut by 2 bases and J by 4 bases, with 11 bases left in between. The germline CDR1 and CDR2 sequences are SNHLY and FYNNEI. DNA of the CDR3: TGTGCCAGCAGTGAAAGAAGGGGGACCACTGAAGCTTTCTTT. As protein: CASSERRGTTEAFF. The variable domain in full, completed from reference TRBV2 and TRBJ1-1, reads EPEVTQTPSHQVTQMGQEVILRCVPISNHLYFYWYRQILGQKVEFLVSFYNNEISEKSEIFDDQFSVERPDGSNFTLKIRSTKLEDSAMYFCASSERRGTTEAFFGQGTRLTVV.

This clone was recorded once. This chain links TRBV4-1 with TRBJ1-6, with 7 bases fitting TRBD1. CDR1 is MGHRA and CDR2 is YSYEKL in the germline V gene. The CDR3 length is 14 residues. J was trimmed by 11 bases and V by 0 bases; bases with no gene match: 4. The CDR3 coding sequence is TGCGCCAGCAGCCAAGACAGGGGGAGGCCACCCCTCCACTTT. Translated, it gives CASSQDRGRPPLHF.

Written as DNA, the CDR3 is TGTGCCATCAGTGACGACCGTAGCAATCAGCCCCAGCATTTT. It is translated as CAISDDRSNQPQHF. J is TRBJ1-5 and V is TRBV10-3; D ambiguous. The V and J ends lost 3 bases and 0 bases respectively, with 6 bases between them. Germline V gene data show CDR1 as ENHRY and CDR2 as SYGVKD. There are 14 residues in the CDR3.